This entry lists 29 T cell receptor beta chains sequenced from one sample in a study of blood T cell repertoires in COVID-19 (dated by TCRdb to 2019 to 2021). Receptors were amplified or captured by the immunoSEQ multiplex PCR assay. TCRdb provides this immuneACCESS table in a form limited to in-frame rearrangements. Some clones are lacking; in checked studies, under half of them reflect an unresolved V gene, and why the rest are absent is not known. The sample table lists around 41,000 clones, about 90% of them with a count of one. 15% to 18% of the sample goes to the ten largest clones. The specimen sequenced was peripheral blood. These receptors originate from a woman in her twenties or thirties in a cohort sampled during active COVID-19.

The chain uses TRBV6-4 and TRBJ1-6; 8 positions agree with TRBD1. The junction had 5 bases not matched to a gene; V was cut back by 5 bases and J by 8 bases. The CDR3 runs 14 residues. Germline V gene sequence: CDR1 MRHNA, CDR2 SNTAGT. This chain's CDR3 is CASSKTGVDSPLHF. CDR3 DNA sequence: TGTGCCAGCAGTAAGACAGGGGTGGATTCACCCCTCCACTTT.

The V gene is TRBV7-2, the J gene TRBJ1-4; 7 bases are shared with TRBD1. The CDR3 sequence is 16 residues long. After removal of 5 bases from V and 0 bases from J, the junction contained 6 bases not matched to a gene. CDR1 and CDR2 from the germline V gene are SGHTA and FQGNSA. The CDR3 spells CASSQDRPATNEKLFF. DNA for the CDR3: TGTGCCAGCAGCCAGGACAGGCCTGCAACTAATGAAAAACTGTTTTTT.

The V gene is TRBV3-1 (or the pseudogene TRBV3-2), the J gene TRBJ1-1; possibly TRBD1 for D (5 bases). Trimming stripped 4 bases from V and 0 bases from J, with 12 bases between. CDR3 size: 15 residues. CDR1 is LGHDT, CDR2 YNNKEL, per germline (reference sequence). The CDR3: CASSPLDRMNTEAFF. CDR3 nucleotide sequence: TGTGCCAGCAGCCCGCTCGACAGAATGAACACTGAAGCTTTCTTT.

This sequence joins TRBV21-1 and TRBJ2-7; no check of the table's D call, TRBD2, against the DNA was made. TRBV21-1 is assigned pseudogene status. The CDR3 sequence is 16 residues long. The CDR3 is CASSKARSASSYEQYF. The CDR3 DNA follows: TGTGCCAGCAGCAAAGCGCGAAGCGCCAGCTCCTACGAGCAGTACTTC.

The chain employs TRBV19 and TRBJ1-4, with 8 bases fitting TRBD1. The ends lost 8 bases at V and 6 bases at J; junction bases unmatched: 11. CDR3 size: 15 residues. CDR1 and CDR2 from the germline V gene are LNHDA and SQIVND (reference sequence). Written as DNA, the CDR3 is TGTGCCAGTCGCACAGGGGGTAGACGGGATGAAAAACTGTTTTTT. Translated, it gives CASRTGGRRDEKLFF.

This chain uses TRBV5-4 with TRBJ2-5; D ambiguous. Looked up from germline, CDR1 is SGHNT and CDR2 is YYREEE (reference sequence). V shed 3 bases and J shed 5 bases, with 14 bases lying between them. The CDR3 totals 14 residues. The chain's CDR3 is CASSYDGFGETQYF. For the CDR3, the DNA is TGTGCCAGCAGCTATGACGGGTTCGGGGAGACCCAGTACTTC.

The chain carries TRBV7-8 and TRBJ2-3; D unresolved. The CDR3 contains 11 residues. Germline V gene sequence: CDR1 SGHVS, CDR2 FQNEAQ. Trimming pared 5 bases from V and 5 bases from J, leaving 5 bases between. The CDR3 DNA reads as TGTGCCAGCAGCCGTAAAGATACGCAGTATTTT. As protein: CASSRKDTQYF.

The CDR3 here is CASSLRTANTGELFF. The CDR3 region has the DNA TGCGCCAGCAGCCTTCGGACAGCGAACACCGGGGAGCTGTTTTTT. The chain joins TRBV5-1 to TRBJ2-2, with D possibly matching TRBD1 (6 bases). This CDR3 contains 15 residues. The germline V gene encodes CDR1 SGHRS and CDR2 YFSETQ. V lost 4 bases and J 0 bases, leaving 10 bases between the germline ends.

This clone is a singleton in its sample. The rearrangement links TRBV3-1 (or the pseudogene TRBV3-2) to TRBJ2-7; a weak D match, TRBD2 (5 bases). CDR1 is LGHDT, CDR2 YNNKEL, per germline (reference sequence). The V end lost 4 bases, the J end lost 8 bases, and 18 bases lay between the germline ends. The CDR3 is made up of 14 amino acids. As DNA, the CDR3 is TGTGCCAGCAGCCCCAACCGGGGTCCTACGAAGCAGTACTTC. Its translation is CASSPNRGPTKQYF.

The rearrangement joins TRBV7-3 to TRBJ2-1, with TRBD2 identical over 9 bases. The J segment lost 6 bases and the V segment lost 4 bases, leaving 10 bases of the junction unmatched. The CDR3 has 16 amino acids. Germline V gene sequence: CDR1 SGHTA, CDR2 FQGTGA. The CDR3 nucleotides are TGTGCCAGCAGCTCCCGCGGGAGGGAGAGCCGCAATGAGCAGTTCTTC. Its translation: CASSSRGRESRNEQFF.

This clone was found a few times. This chain connects TRBV18 to TRBJ1-2; D remains ambiguous. Trimming took off 6 bases at V and 7 bases at J, with 15 bases between the two ends. The CDR3 length is 13 residues. Germline V gene data show CDR1 as KGHSH and CDR2 as LQKENI. The CDR3 DNA reads TGTGCCAGCTCCCCCCAGGAGGGAATTGGCTACACCTTC. Translation: CASSPQEGIGYTF.

This rearrangement joins TRBV7-8 to TRBJ1-1, with D hard to call. Germline V gene lookup returns CDR1 SGHVS and CDR2 FQNEAQ. This CDR3 is built from 15 residues. The ends were cut back, 1 base at V and 5 bases at J, with 14 bases in the middle. As DNA, the CDR3 is TGTGCCAGCAGCTTAGAGGGCAGGAGCGGTACTGAAGCTTTCTTT. This gives the protein CASSLEGRSGTEAFF.

The V call is TRBV6-2 or TRBV6-3, the J call TRBJ1-5, with D uncertain. The CDR3 is 13 residues long. Trimming cost V 6 bases and J 5 bases, with 11 bases left between them. CDR1 MNHEY and CDR2 SVGEGT come from the germline V gene. CDR3 nucleotide sequence: TGTGCCAGCAGCTCCGTGAGAGATCAGCCCCAGCATTTT. Translated: CASSSVRDQPQHF.

This clone came up once. The chain is built from TRBV7-3 and TRBJ2-1; 13 bases are shared with TRBD2. After removal of 5 bases from V and 9 bases from J, the junction contained 7 bases not matched to a gene. Germline values: CDR1 SGHTA, CDR2 FQGTGA. The CDR3 runs to 15 residues. CDR3 nucleotide sequence: TGTGCCAGCAGCCAACTAGCGGGAGGGCCTGGTGAGCAGTTCTTC. This gives the protein CASSQLAGGPGEQFF. The full variable domain, rest sourced from reference TRBV7-3 and TRBJ2-1, is GAGVSQTPSNKVTEKGKYVELRCDPISGHTALYWYRQSLGQGPEFLIYFQGTGAADDSGLPNDRFFAVRPEGSVSTLKIQRTERGDSAVYLCASSQLAGGPGEQFFGPGTRLTVL.

This chain joins TRBV5-5 and TRBJ2-7; D not certain. Germline assignment: CDR1 SGHKS and CDR2 YYEKEE (reference sequence). The CDR3 contains 12 residues. Trimming stripped 2 bases from V and 5 bases from J, with 8 bases between. The CDR3 here is CASSFTAHEQYF. In DNA, the CDR3 is TGTGCCAGCAGCTTTACTGCCCACGAGCAGTACTTC.

This clone was counted a single time. This CDR3 reads CASSVGVSGMDEQYF. Written as DNA, the CDR3 is TGTGCCAGCAGCGTAGGGGTTAGCGGGATGGACGAGCAGTACTTC. The chain has TRBV9 and TRBJ2-7, with 8 bases lining up with TRBD2. CDR1 SGDLS and CDR2 YYNGEE come from the germline V gene. Unmatched junction bases numbered 7, after V lost 0 bases and J lost 5 bases. The CDR3 consists of 15 residues.

In this sample, this clone turned up once. V and J are TRBV6-6 and TRBJ1-5; 7 bases agree with TRBD1. The J segment lost 1 base and the V segment lost 4 bases, leaving 1 base of the junction unmatched. Per the germline V gene, CDR1 is MNHNY and CDR2 is SVGAGI (reference sequence). This CDR3 is built from 14 residues. The CDR3 nucleotides read TGTGCCAGCAGTTGGGACAGCAGCAATCAGCCCCAGCATTTT. It yields the protein CASSWDSSNQPQHF.

J is TRBJ1-3 and V is TRBV11-2; TRBD1 matches at 8 bases. Germline-derived CDR1 and CDR2 are SGHAT and FQNNGV. Losses at the gene ends were 4 bases for V and 2 bases for J; bases not matched to a gene: 10. The CDR3 is 17 residues long. CDR3 loop: CASSYPRGQDAGNTIYF. DNA of the CDR3: TGTGCCAGCAGCTACCCTCGGGGACAGGATGCTGGAAACACCATATATTTT.

This clone was seen just once. V gene TRBV5-6 combines with J gene TRBJ2-2; TRBD2 agrees at 8 bases. Germline values: CDR1 SGHDT, CDR2 YYEEEE. The CDR3 has 17 residues. With 4 bases clipped from V and 5 bases from J, the junction kept 13 bases outside the gene matches. The CDR3 DNA sequence: TGTGCCAGCAGCCGTCGGGGGAGCGGGAGTTGGACCGGGGAGCTGTTTTTT. This sequence encodes CASSRRGSGSWTGELFF. Together with reference TRBV5-6 and TRBJ2-2, the CDR3 gives the full variable domain: DAGVTQSPTHLIKTRGQQVTLRCSPKSGHDTVSWYQQALGQGPQFIFQYYEEEERQRGNFPDRFSGHQFPNYSSELNVNALLLGDSALYLCASSRRGSGSWTGELFFGEGSRLTVL.

The CDR3 spells CSAYDRVGEAFF. CDR3 sequence (DNA): TGCAGCGCGTATGACAGGGTTGGTGAAGCTTTCTTT. The chain combines TRBV29-1 with TRBJ1-1; 7 bases are shared with TRBD1. J lost 7 bases, V lost 7 bases, and 9 bases had no gene match. The germline V gene has CDR1 SQVTM and CDR2 ANQGSEA. CDR3 length equals 12 residues.

The chain carries TRBV11-2 and TRBJ2-1; TRBD1 matches 11 bases. V was clipped by 3 bases and J by 8 bases; unmatched bases: 12. CDR1 is SGHAT, CDR2 FQNNGV, per germline. This CDR3 comprises 17 residues. CDR3 region: CASSLSIGGQGGDEQFF. CDR3 nucleotide sequence: TGTGCCAGCAGCTTGTCAATAGGGGGACAGGGGGGAGATGAGCAGTTCTTC.

The CDR3 loop reads CATGTSGRHTQYF. CDR3 nucleotides: TGTGCCACCGGGACTAGCGGGAGACATACGCAGTATTTT. The gene calls are TRBV6-6 and TRBJ2-3; 14 bases align to TRBD2. The length of the CDR3 is 13 residues. From germline, CDR1 is MNHNY and CDR2 SVGAGI (reference sequence). With 10 bases clipped from V and 7 bases from J, the junction kept 4 bases outside the gene matches.

The genes are TRBV6-5 and TRBJ1-5, with TRBD1 identical over 12 bases. The junction had 7 bases not matched to a gene; V was cut back by 6 bases and J by 7 bases. The CDR3 covers 15 residues. The germline gives CDR1 MNHEY, CDR2 SVGAGI. The CDR3 DNA follows: TGTGCCAGCAGGCGCGCCGGGACAGGGGGCCAGCCCCAGCATTTT. It codes for CASRRAGTGGQPQHF.

The V call is TRBV6-5, the J call TRBJ2-7; 8 positions match TRBD1. The CDR3 loop spans 13 amino acids. Germline V gene lookup returns CDR1 MNHEY and CDR2 SVGAGI. J lost 3 bases, V lost 8 bases, and 6 bases had no gene match. Here the CDR3 reads CASRITGGYEQYF. DNA for the CDR3: TGTGCCAGCCGGATTACAGGGGGCTACGAGCAGTACTTC.

This clone is medium-sized (0.01 to 0.1%) in the sample. The rearrangement joins TRBV7-2 to TRBJ1-1; D gene unclear. The CDR3 sequence is 14 residues long. Germline lookup yields CDR1 SGHTA and CDR2 FQGNSA. Trimming removed 1 base at V and 1 base at J, with 7 bases between. CDR3 amino acids: CASSLDRWNTEAFF. CDR3 coding DNA: TGTGCCAGCAGCTTAGACAGATGGAACACTGAAGCTTTCTTT.

The chain has TRBV27 and TRBJ2-7, with D perhaps matching TRBD1 (6 bases). Trimming removed 7 bases from V and 4 bases from J, with 14 bases in between. CDR1 is MNHEY and CDR2 is SMNVEV in the germline V gene (reference sequence). The CDR3 sequence is 13 residues long. The CDR3 sequence: CASKPGHQYEQYF. CDR3 DNA sequence: TGTGCCAGCAAACCGGGACACCAATACGAGCAGTACTTC.

This clone was counted between two and nine times. V is TRBV7-9 and J is TRBJ2-7, with D possibly being TRBD2 (6 bases). The CDR3 is 15 amino acids. The germline V and J ends were trimmed by 5 bases and 3 bases, with 17 bases remaining between them. Germline V gene lookup returns CDR1 SEHNR and CDR2 FQNEAQ (reference sequence). CDR3 amino acids: CASSPVRGTFYEQYF. CDR3 DNA: TGTGCCAGCAGCCCGGTACGCGGGACCTTCTACGAGCAGTACTTC.

The chain recombines TRBV6-5 with TRBJ2-7; 10 bases align to TRBD1. CDR1 is MNHEY, CDR2 SVGAGI, per germline. V trimming: 6 bases; J trimming: 2 bases; junction bases outside the gene matches: 4. This CDR3 comprises 14 residues. Written as DNA, the CDR3 is TGTGCCAGCAGGGGGGACAGGGGAGCCTACGAGCAGTACTTC. Protein product: CASRGDRGAYEQYF.

V is TRBV24-1 and J is TRBJ2-7, with TRBD2 matching 8 bases. Germline CDR1 is KGHDR and CDR2 is SFDVKD. This CDR3 has 17 amino acids. The junction had 11 bases not matched to a gene; V was cut back by 3 bases and J by 2 bases. The CDR3: CATSDPRTSGRPYEQYF. CDR3 bases: TGTGCCACCAGTGATCCGCGTACTAGCGGAAGACCCTACGAGCAGTACTTC.